The 29 T cell receptor beta chains below come from one sample, sequenced in a study of blood T cells in healthy people across ages. A J-beta primer mix and a sample-barcoded 5' primer were used in a second PCR of roughly 7 to 12 cycles. TCRdb re-called the 5' RACE reads through MiXCR, storing one row per CDR3 protein. The top ten hold under 15% of the sample, which has about 1.1 million distinct CDR3 sequences, under 40% seen once. Material: blood. These receptors all stem from a man aged 18 to 30 in good health.

J is TRBJ1-2 and V is TRBV7-2; D perhaps matches TRBD1 (5 bases). The CDR3 extends over 17 amino acids. V shed 6 bases and J shed 5 bases, with 25 bases lying between them. Per germline, CDR1 SGHTA and CDR2 FQGNSA. The CDR3 reads CASSNARGGVRDYGYTF. The CDR3 nucleotides are TGTGCCAGCAGTAACGCTCGGGGGGGAGTACGGGATTATGGCTACACCTTC.

This clonotype was detected only a few times. The genes are TRBV3-1 and TRBJ1-1; 9 nucleotides line up with TRBD1. V shed 5 bases, J shed 6 bases, and the junction held 10 bases outside the gene matches. Per the germline V gene, CDR1 is LGHDT and CDR2 is YNNKEL (reference sequence). This CDR3 comprises 15 residues. CDR3 sequence: CASSDRQGEDAEAFF. CDR3 DNA sequence: TGTGCCAGCAGCGACCGACAGGGGGAGGACGCTGAAGCTTTCTTT.

The chain joins TRBV20-1 to TRBJ2-7, with 7 nucleotides matching TRBD1. V dropped 0 bases and J dropped 3; count of bases not matched to a gene: 5. The CDR3 is 14 residues long. Per the germline V gene, CDR1 is DFQATT and CDR2 is SNEGSKA (reference sequence). CDR3 bases: TGCAGTGCTAGAGATGGAGACAGGGTCTACGAGCAGTACTTC. It is translated as CSARDGDRVYEQYF.

The chain links TRBV27 to TRBJ1-5; tentatively, D is TRBD1 (6 bases). V gave up 8 bases and J gave up 9 bases, with 23 bases separating them. The CDR3 has 15 amino acids. Germline V gives CDR1 MNHEY, CDR2 SMNVEV (reference sequence). The CDR3 DNA reads as TGTGCCAGCCGCGACACCAGGGGTGGGTCTCCGCCCCAGCATTTT. Translating it yields CASRDTRGGSPPQHF.

The CDR3 DNA reads TGTGCTAGTGGTTTCCTGTACAGGACAGGGTTGGGGCATGTCACTGAAGCTTTCTTT. Amino acid sequence: CASGFLYRTGLGHVTEAFF. The chain carries TRBV12-5 and TRBJ1-1, with 8 bases lining up with TRBD1. The CDR3 has 19 residues. The V segment lost 3 bases and the J segment 4 bases; nucleotides outside the gene matches: 19. The germline V gene encodes CDR1 LGHNT and CDR2 FRNRAP.

The rearrangement links TRBV4-3 to TRBJ1-1; D is ambiguous. Germline-derived CDR1 and CDR2 are LGHNA and YSLEER. This CDR3 contains 15 residues. V lost 0 bases and J lost 3, with 11 bases in between. This CDR3 is CASSQERASHTEAFF. The CDR3 region has the DNA TGCGCCAGCAGCCAAGAAAGGGCCAGTCACACTGAAGCTTTCTTT.

The chain uses TRBV11-2 and TRBJ2-5, with 8 bases that match TRBD1. The J call is doubtful: the DNA matches TRBJ2-7 better. This CDR3 is 14 amino acids long. The germline V gene encodes CDR1 SGHAT and CDR2 FQNNGV. CDR3 in DNA: TGTGCCAGCAGCTCCGGGACAGGATTAGGCGAGCAGTACTTC. Translating it yields CASSSGTGLGEQYF.

J is TRBJ2-2 and V is TRBV20-1, with D hard to call. V lost 0 bases and J lost 1, with 18 bases in between. CDR1 DFQATT and CDR2 SNEGSKA come from the germline V gene (reference sequence). The CDR3 extends over 18 amino acids. Here the CDR3 reads CSARDLSCTSGNTGELFF. The CDR3 nucleotides are TGCAGTGCTAGAGACTTATCCTGTACGTCAGGGAACACCGGGGAGCTGTTTTTT.

The V gene is TRBV3-1, the J gene TRBJ1-1; no clear D. Trimming took 1 base from V and 7 from J, leaving 13 bases between them. The CDR3 contains 14 residues. CDR1 and CDR2 from the germline V gene are LGHDT and YNNKEL (reference sequence). In nucleotides, the CDR3 is TGTGCCAGCAGCCAAGCTGGCCAGCCCATTGAAGCTTTCTTT. It is translated as CASSQAGQPIEAFF.

The V gene is TRBV10-3, the J gene TRBJ1-1; perhaps TRBD1 as D (6 bases). Germline V gives CDR1 ENHRY, CDR2 SYGVKD. Trimming left V 9 bases short and J 2 bases short, with 13 bases between. The CDR3 has 13 residues. CDR3 sequence reads: CAIRQDFNTEAFF. CDR3 nucleotides: TGTGCCATTCGACAGGACTTCAACACTGAAGCTTTCTTT.

This clonotype showed up just a few times. The chain employs TRBV27 and TRBJ1-2; 12 positions agree with TRBD1. This CDR3 region has 15 residues. Germline V gene sequence: CDR1 MNHEY, CDR2 SMNVEV (reference sequence). V was pared by 9 bases and J by 6 bases, with 11 bases of the junction left unmatched. CDR3 residues: CARGTRDRGQNGYTF. Here the CDR3 DNA reads TGTGCCAGGGGAACCCGGGACAGGGGGCAGAATGGCTACACCTTC.

J is TRBJ2-1 and V is TRBV9; D not resolved. V was pared by 0 bases and J by 3 bases, with 7 bases between. Per the germline V gene, CDR1 is SGDLS and CDR2 is YYNGEE. There are 14 residues in the CDR3. The CDR3 loop reads CASSVGEYYNEQFF. CDR3 bases: TGTGCCAGCAGCGTAGGCGAATACTACAATGAGCAGTTCTTC.

V usage is TRBV29-1 and J usage is TRBJ1-1; D remains ambiguous. CDR3 length: 14 amino acids. The V end was cut by 4 bases, the J end by 7 bases, with 19 bases between. Germline-derived CDR1 and CDR2 are SQVTM and ANQGSEA. CDR3 in amino acids: CSVGPTFSGREAFF. The CDR3 bases are TGCAGCGTTGGACCCACATTCTCGGGCCGTGAAGCTTTCTTT.

The chain has TRBV6-2 or TRBV6-3 and TRBJ2-1; either TRBD1 or TRBD2 may supply D (5 bases each). The CDR3 runs 13 residues. Trimming took 6 bases from V and 5 from J, leaving 11 bases between them. Germline loops: CDR1 MNHEY, CDR2 SVGEGT. CDR3 DNA: TGTGCCAGCAGACCCCAGGGAGACAATGAGCAGTTCTTC. Protein: CASRPQGDNEQFF.

This clonotype turned up a few times. A much larger clone is a single base away; this may be a read error. This rearrangement joins TRBV4-1 to TRBJ2-1; 10 bases align to TRBD1. In germline, CDR1 is MGHRA, CDR2 YSYEKL. There are 18 residues in the CDR3. CDR3 sequence: CAGSQDPIDRGLYNEQFF. The CDR3 region has the DNA TGCGCCGGCAGCCAAGATCCCATTGACAGGGGGCTTTACAATGAGCAGTTCTTC.

A word on this clonotype: One junction end disagrees with the germline gene, perhaps due to a read error. This rearrangement joins TRBV12-3 or TRBV12-4 to TRBJ2-5, with D possibly TRBD2 on 6 matching bases. This CDR3 spans 15 amino acids. The CDR3 sequence is CASSLAKWGEETQYF. The DNA of the CDR3 is TGTGCCAGCAGTCTAGCGAAATGGGGCGAAGAGACCCAGTACTTC.

V and J are TRBV7-2 and TRBJ1-2; 9 bases align to TRBD1. This CDR3 comprises 15 residues. V gave up 6 bases and J gave up 5 bases; unmatched junction bases: 10. From germline, CDR1 is SGHTA and CDR2 FQGNSA. The DNA of the CDR3 is TGTGCCAGCAGTATTAGTTGGGACAGGGAATATGGCTACACCTTC. It translates to CASSISWDREYGYTF.

The genes are TRBV19 and TRBJ1-5, with TRBD1 matching over 9 bases. With V trimmed by 3 bases and J by 5 bases, 5 bases remained unmatched. Germline values: CDR1 LNHDA, CDR2 SQIVND (reference sequence). CDR3 size: 15 residues. CDR3 DNA sequence: TGTGCCAGTAGTATGGTTGACAGGGGGGATCAGCCCCAGCATTTT. This codes for CASSMVDRGDQPQHF. Full variable domain (missing parts from reference TRBV19 and TRBJ1-5): DGGITQSPKYLFRKEGQNVTLSCEQNLNHDAMYWYRQDPGQGLRLIYYSQIVNDFQKGDIAEGYSVSREKKESFPLTVTSAQKNPTAFYLCASSMVDRGDQPQHFGDGTRLSIL.

This clonotype was seen only a few times. The rearrangement links TRBV7-9 to TRBJ1-2, with a tentative D call TRBD1 (6 bases). With 5 bases removed from V and 5 bases from J, the gap between germline ends came to 12 bases. Looked up from germline, CDR1 is SEHNR and CDR2 is FQNEAQ (reference sequence). The length of the CDR3 is 13 residues. The CDR3 protein is CASSKDSAYGYTF. CDR3 DNA sequence: TGTGCCAGCAGCAAGGACAGTGCTTATGGCTACACCTTC. Full variable domain (outside the CDR3, taken from reference TRBV7-9 and TRBJ1-2): DTGVSQNPRHKITKRGQNVTFRCDPISEHNRLYWYRQTLGQGPEFLTYFQNEAQLEKSRLLSDRFSAERPKGSFSTLEIQRTEQGDSAMYLCASSKDSAYGYTFGSGTRLTVV.

A few counts support this clonotype. V usage is TRBV5-1 and J usage is TRBJ2-3; a possible D gene is TRBD2 (5 bases). Deletions cut 0 bases from V and 0 bases from J, with 11 bases between. Looked up from germline, CDR1 is SGHRS and CDR2 is YFSETQ. The CDR3 sequence is 16 residues long. The CDR3 loop reads CASSLAEGFSTDTQYF. The CDR3 region has the DNA TGCGCCAGCAGCTTGGCCGAGGGTTTTAGCACAGATACGCAGTATTTT. Together with reference TRBV5-1 and TRBJ2-3, the CDR3 gives the full variable domain: KAGVTQTPRYLIKTRGQQVTLSCSPISGHRSVSWYQQTPGQGLQFLFEYFSETQRNKGNFPGRFSGRQFSNSRSEMNVSTLELGDSALYLCASSLAEGFSTDTQYFGPGTRLTVL.

This clonotype showed up just a few times. The chain combines TRBV12-3 or TRBV12-4 with TRBJ1-2; TRBD1 matches at 7 bases. Trimming cost V 9 bases and J 3 bases; bases outside gene matches: 13. The CDR3 totals 15 residues. The CDR3 nucleotides read TGTGCCAGTTCATTACCGGACAGGCCTTACTATGGCTACACCTTC. The encoded protein is CASSLPDRPYYGYTF.

The rearrangement uses TRBV3-1 and TRBJ1-4; 9 nucleotides line up with TRBD1. J gave up 7 bases and V 5 bases, and 8 bases lay outside the gene matches. Germline V gene data show CDR1 as LGHDT and CDR2 as YNNKEL (reference sequence). The length of the CDR3 is 15 residues. CDR3 region: CASSVRGTGFEKLFF. CDR3 in DNA: TGTGCCAGCAGCGTCCGGGGGACAGGGTTTGAAAAACTGTTTTTT.

This clonotype appeared a few times. The rearrangement uses TRBV6-2 or TRBV6-3 and TRBJ2-1; no clear D gene. The germline V gene has CDR1 MNHEY and CDR2 SVGEGT. V lost 5 bases to trimming and J lost 2 bases, with 13 bases between them. This CDR3 is built from 15 residues. The CDR3 nucleotides are TGTGCCAGCAGTCGCGGTAACCCAACCTACAATGAGCAGTTCTTC. This translates into CASSRGNPTYNEQFF.

The chain couples TRBV7-3 to TRBJ2-3; no reliable D call. The CDR3 contains 14 residues. Trimming shortened V by 4 bases and J by 0 bases, and 8 bases separated the two germline ends. Germline V gives CDR1 SGHTA, CDR2 FQGTGA. The CDR3 here is CASSSFGSTDTQYF. CDR3 coding DNA: TGTGCCAGCAGCTCCTTCGGAAGCACAGATACGCAGTATTTT.

Details on this clonotype: One base away lies a much larger clone, so this may be a sequencing read error. This rearrangement joins TRBV6-2 or TRBV6-3 to TRBJ2-7; D is ambiguous. CDR1 and CDR2 from the germline V gene are MNHEY and SVGEGT. V was trimmed by 1 base and J by 3 bases, leaving 1 base between them. This CDR3 is 11 amino acids long. The CDR3 sequence is CASSYFYEQYF. CDR3 DNA: TGTGCCAGCAGTTACTTCTACGAGCAGTACTTC.

This clonotype was picked up a small number of times. V usage is TRBV10-3 and J usage is TRBJ1-2, with TRBD1 as a possible D gene (5 bases). This CDR3 spans 12 amino acids. Per germline, CDR1 ENHRY and CDR2 SYGVKD. V lost 4 bases to trimming and J lost 4 bases, with 7 bases between them. Written as DNA, the CDR3 is TGTGCCATCAGTGTTGGGGCCTATGGCTACACCTTC. Its translation is CAISVGAYGYTF.

The chain is built from TRBV24-1 and TRBJ1-1, with 10 bases fitting TRBD1. The germline V gene has CDR1 KGHDR and CDR2 SFDVKD. The CDR3 runs 16 residues. J was trimmed by 0 bases and V by 0 bases; bases with no gene match: 0. The CDR3: CATSDLDRGLNTEAFF. The CDR3 DNA sequence: TGTGCCACCAGTGATTTGGACAGGGGGCTGAACACTGAAGCTTTCTTT.

The V and J genes are TRBV7-2 and TRBJ1-2, with 9 bases matching TRBD1. Germline V gene lookup returns CDR1 SGHTA and CDR2 FQGNSA. Germline trimming cut 3 bases from V and 4 bases from J; bases unmatched to any gene: 3. There are 14 residues in the CDR3. The CDR3 DNA reads as TGTGCCAGCAGCTTCGGACAGGGGAGCTATGGCTACACCTTC. It yields the protein CASSFGQGSYGYTF.

This sequence joins TRBV12-3 or TRBV12-4 and TRBJ2-7; D gene uncertain. V lost 7 bases and J lost 7, with 20 bases in between. The CDR3 runs to 14 residues. CDR3 DNA: TGTGCCAGCACCATCACGACTGCCTACAATGAGCAGTACTTC. This codes for CASTITTAYNEQYF.